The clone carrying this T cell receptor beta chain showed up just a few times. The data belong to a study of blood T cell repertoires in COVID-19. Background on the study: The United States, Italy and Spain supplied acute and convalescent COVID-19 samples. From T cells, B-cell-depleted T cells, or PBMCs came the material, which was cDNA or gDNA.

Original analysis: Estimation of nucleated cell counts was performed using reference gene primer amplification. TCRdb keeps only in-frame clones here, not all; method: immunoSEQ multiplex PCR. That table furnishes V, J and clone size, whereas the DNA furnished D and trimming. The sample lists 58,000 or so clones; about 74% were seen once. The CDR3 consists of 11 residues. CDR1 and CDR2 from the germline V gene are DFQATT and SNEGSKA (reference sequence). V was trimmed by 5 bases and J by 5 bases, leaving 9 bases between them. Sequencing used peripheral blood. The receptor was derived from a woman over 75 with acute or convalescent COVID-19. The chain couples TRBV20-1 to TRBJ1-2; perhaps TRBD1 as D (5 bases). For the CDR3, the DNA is TGCAGTGCTGGGGGGGTTTATGGCTACACCTTC. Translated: CSAGGVYGYTF.